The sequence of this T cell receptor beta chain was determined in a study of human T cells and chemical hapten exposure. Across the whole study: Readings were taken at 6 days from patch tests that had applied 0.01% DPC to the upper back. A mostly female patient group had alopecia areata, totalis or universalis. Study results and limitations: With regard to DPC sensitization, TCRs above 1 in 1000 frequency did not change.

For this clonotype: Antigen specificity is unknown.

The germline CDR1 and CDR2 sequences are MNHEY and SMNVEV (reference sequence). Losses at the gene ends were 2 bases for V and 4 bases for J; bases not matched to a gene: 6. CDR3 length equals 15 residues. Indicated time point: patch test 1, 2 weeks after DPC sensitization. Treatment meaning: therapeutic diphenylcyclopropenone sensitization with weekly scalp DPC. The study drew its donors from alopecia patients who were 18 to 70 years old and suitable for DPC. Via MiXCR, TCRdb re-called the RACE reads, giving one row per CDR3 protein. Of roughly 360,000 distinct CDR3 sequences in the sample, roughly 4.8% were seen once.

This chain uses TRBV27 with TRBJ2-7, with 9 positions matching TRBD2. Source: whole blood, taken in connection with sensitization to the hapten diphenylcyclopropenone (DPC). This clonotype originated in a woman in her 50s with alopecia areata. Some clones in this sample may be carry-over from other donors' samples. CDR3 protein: CASSLGGSGGYEQYF. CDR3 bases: TGTGCCAGCAGTTTAGGGGGTAGCGGGGGATACGAGCAGTACTTC.